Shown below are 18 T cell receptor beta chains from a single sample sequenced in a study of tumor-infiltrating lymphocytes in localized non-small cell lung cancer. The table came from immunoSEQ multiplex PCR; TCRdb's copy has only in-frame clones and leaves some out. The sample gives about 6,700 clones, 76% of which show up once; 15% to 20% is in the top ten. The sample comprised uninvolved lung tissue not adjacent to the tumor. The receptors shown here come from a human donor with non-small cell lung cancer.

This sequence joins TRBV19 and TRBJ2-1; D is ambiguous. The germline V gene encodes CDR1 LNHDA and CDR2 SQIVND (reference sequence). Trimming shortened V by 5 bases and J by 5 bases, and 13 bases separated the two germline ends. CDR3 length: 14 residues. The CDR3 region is CASSLNTENNEQFF. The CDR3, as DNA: TGTGCCAGTAGTCTCAACACAGAAAACAATGAGCAGTTCTTC.

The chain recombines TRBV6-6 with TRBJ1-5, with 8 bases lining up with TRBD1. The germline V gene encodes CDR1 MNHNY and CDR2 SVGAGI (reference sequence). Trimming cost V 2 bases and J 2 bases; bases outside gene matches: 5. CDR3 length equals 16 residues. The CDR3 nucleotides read TGTGCCAGCAGTTACATCACACAGGGGGGCAATCAGCCCCAGCATTTT. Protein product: CASSYITQGGNQPQHF.

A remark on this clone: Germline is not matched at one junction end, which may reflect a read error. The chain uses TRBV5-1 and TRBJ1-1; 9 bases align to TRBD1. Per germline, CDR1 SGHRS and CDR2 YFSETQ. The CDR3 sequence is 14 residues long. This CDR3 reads CASGGTGLNTEAFF. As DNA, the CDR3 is TGCGCCAGCGGGGGGACAGGGTTGAATACTGAAGCTTTCTTT. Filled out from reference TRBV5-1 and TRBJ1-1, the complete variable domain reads KAGVTQTPRYLIKTRGQQVTLSCSPISGHRSVSWYQQTPGQGLQFLFEYFSETQRNKGNFPGRFSGRQFSNSRSEMNVSTLELGDSALYLCASGGTGLNTEAFFGQGTRLTVV.

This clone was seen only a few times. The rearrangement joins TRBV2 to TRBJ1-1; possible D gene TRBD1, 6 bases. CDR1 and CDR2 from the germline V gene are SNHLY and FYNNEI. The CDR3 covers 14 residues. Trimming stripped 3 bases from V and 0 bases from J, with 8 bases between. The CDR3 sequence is CASSDQGLNTEAFF. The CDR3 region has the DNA TGTGCCAGCAGTGACCAGGGGTTGAACACTGAAGCTTTCTTT.

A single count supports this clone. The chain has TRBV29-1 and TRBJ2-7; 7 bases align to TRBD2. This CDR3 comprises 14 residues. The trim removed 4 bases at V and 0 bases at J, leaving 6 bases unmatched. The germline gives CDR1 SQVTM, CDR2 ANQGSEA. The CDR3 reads CSVAGTNNSYEQYF. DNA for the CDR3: TGCAGCGTTGCGGGGACTAACAACTCCTACGAGCAGTACTTC.

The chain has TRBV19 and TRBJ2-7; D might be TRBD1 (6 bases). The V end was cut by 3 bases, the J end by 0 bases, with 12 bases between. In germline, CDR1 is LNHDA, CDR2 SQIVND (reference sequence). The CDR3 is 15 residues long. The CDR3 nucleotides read TGTGCCAGTAGTATGCGGCAGGGGATCTCCTACGAGCAGTACTTC. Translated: CASSMRQGISYEQYF. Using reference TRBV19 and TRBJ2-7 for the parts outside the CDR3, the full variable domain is DGGITQSPKYLFRKEGQNVTLSCEQNLNHDAMYWYRQDPGQGLRLIYYSQIVNDFQKGDIAEGYSVSREKKESFPLTVTSAQKNPTAFYLCASSMRQGISYEQYFGPGTRLTVT.

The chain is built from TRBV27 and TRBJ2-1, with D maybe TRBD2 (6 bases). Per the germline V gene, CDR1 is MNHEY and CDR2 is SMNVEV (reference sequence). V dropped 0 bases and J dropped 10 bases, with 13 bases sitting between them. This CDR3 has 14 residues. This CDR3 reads CASSLSNWAGEQFF. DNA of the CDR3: TGTGCCAGCAGTTTATCGAACTGGGCGGGGGAGCAGTTCTTC.

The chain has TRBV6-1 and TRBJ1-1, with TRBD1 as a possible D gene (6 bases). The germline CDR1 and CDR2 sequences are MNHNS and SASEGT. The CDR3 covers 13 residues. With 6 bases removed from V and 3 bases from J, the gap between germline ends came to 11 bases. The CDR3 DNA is TGTGCCAGCAGCCACAGGGTTGACACTGAAGCTTTCTTT. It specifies CASSHRVDTEAFF.

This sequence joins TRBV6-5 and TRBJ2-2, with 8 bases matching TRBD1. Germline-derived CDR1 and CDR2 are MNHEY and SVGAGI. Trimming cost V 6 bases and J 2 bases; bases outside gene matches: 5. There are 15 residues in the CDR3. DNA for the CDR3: TGTGCCAGCAGCCCAGGGGGCGGTAACACCGGGGAGCTGTTTTTT. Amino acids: CASSPGGGNTGELFF.

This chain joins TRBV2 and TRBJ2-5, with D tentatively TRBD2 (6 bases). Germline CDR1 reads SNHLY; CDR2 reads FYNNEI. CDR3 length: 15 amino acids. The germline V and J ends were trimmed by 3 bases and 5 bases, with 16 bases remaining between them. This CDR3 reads CASSEGLLLLETQYF. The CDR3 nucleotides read TGTGCCAGCAGTGAGGGACTCCTATTGTTGGAGACCCAGTACTTC.

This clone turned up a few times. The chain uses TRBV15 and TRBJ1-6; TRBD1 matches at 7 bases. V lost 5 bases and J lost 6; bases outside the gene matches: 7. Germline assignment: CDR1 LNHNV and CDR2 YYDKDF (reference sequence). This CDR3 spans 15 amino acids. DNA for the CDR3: TGTGCCACCAGCGGCCGGGACAGACCTAATTCACCCCTCCACTTT. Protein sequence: CATSGRDRPNSPLHF.

The CDR3: CASSRQLTGAGDIQYF. CDR3 in DNA: TGTGCCAGCAGCCGACAATTGACGGGGGCCGGAGACATTCAGTACTTC. The chain has TRBV14 and TRBJ2-4; the D call may be TRBD1 or TRBD2 (6 bases each). Trimming took 4 bases from V and 8 from J, leaving 21 bases between them. CDR1 is SGHDN and CDR2 is FVKESK in the germline V gene. This CDR3 is built from 16 residues.

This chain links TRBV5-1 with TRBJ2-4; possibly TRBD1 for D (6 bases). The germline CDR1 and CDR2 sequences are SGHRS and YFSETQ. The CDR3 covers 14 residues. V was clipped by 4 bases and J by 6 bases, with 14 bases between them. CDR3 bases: TGCGCCAGCAGCGGACAGAGGTGGGGAAACATTCAGTACTTC. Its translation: CASSGQRWGNIQYF.

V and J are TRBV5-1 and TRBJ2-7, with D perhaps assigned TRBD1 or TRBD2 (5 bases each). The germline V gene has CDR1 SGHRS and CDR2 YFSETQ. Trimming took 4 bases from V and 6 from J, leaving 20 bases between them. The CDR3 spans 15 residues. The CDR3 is CASSSTGTSQGEQYF. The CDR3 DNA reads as TGCGCCAGCAGCAGTACCGGGACCTCCCAAGGCGAGCAGTACTTC.

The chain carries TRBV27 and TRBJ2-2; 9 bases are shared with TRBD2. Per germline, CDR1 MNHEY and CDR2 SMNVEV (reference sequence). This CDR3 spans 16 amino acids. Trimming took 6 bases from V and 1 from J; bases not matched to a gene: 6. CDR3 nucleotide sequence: TGTGCCAGCAGGGGGCTAGCGGGAATGAACACCGGGGAGCTGTTTTTT. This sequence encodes CASRGLAGMNTGELFF.

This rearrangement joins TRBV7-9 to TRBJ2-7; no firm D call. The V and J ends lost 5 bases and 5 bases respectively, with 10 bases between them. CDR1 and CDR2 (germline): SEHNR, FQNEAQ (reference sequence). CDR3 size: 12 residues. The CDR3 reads CASSQDHNEQYF. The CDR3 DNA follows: TGTGCCAGCAGCCAGGACCACAACGAGCAGTACTTC.

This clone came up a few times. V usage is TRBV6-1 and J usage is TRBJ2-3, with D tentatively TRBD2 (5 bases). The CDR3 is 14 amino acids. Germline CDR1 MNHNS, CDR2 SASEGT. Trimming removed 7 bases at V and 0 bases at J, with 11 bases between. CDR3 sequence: CASMARGSTDTQYF. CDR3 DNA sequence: TGTGCCAGCATGGCACGAGGGAGCACAGATACGCAGTATTTT.

The CDR3 region has the DNA TGTGCCAGCAGTGGGGTCACCGGGGAGCTGTTTTTT. This codes for CASSGVTGELFF. The chain links TRBV6-1 to TRBJ2-2; D remains unclear. This CDR3 contains 12 residues. The V and J ends lost 4 bases and 4 bases respectively, with 4 bases between them. CDR1 is MNHNS, CDR2 SASEGT, per germline.